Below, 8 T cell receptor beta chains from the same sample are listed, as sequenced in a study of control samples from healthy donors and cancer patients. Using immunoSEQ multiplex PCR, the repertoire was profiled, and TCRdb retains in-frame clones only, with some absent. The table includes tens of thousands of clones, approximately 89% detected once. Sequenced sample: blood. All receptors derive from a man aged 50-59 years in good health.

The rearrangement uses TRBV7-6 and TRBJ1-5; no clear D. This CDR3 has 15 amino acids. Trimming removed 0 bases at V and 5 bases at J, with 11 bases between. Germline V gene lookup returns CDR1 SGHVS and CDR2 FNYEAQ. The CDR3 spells CASSLAPTGDQPQHF. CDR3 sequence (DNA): TGTGCCAGCAGCTTAGCTCCTACCGGCGATCAGCCCCAGCATTTT. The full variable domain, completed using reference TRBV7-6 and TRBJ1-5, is GAGVSQSPRYKVTKRGQDVALRCDPISGHVSLYWYRQALGQGPEFLTYFNYEAQQDKSGLPNDRFSAERPEGSISTLTIQRTEQRDSAMYRCASSLAPTGDQPQHFGDGTRLSIL.

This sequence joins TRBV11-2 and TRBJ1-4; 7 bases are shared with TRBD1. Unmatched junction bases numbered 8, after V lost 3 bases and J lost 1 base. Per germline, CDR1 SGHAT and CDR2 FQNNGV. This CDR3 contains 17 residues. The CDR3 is CASSLLRGQGTNEKLFF. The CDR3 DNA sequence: TGTGCCAGCAGCTTGTTAAGGGGGCAGGGAACTAATGAAAAACTGTTTTTT.

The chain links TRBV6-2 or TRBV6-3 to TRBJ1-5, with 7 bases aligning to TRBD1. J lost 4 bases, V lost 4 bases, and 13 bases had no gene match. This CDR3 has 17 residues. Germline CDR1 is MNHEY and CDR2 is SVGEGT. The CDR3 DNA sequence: TGTGCCAGCAGTTTCGGACTATTGGGACAGCAAAATCAGCCCCAGCATTTT. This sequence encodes CASSFGLLGQQNQPQHF.

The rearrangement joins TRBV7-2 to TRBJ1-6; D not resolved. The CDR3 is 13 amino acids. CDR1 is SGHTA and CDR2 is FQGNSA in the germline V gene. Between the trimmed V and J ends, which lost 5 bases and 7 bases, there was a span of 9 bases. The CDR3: CASSARLNSPLHF. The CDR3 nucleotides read TGTGCCAGCAGCGCCCGACTGAATTCACCCCTCCACTTT.

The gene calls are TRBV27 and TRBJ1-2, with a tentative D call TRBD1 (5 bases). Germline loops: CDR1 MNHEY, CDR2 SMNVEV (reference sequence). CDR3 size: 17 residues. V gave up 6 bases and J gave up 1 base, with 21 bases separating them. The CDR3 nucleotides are TGTGCCAGCAGCAACCTCAAGGGTCAGGGTCATAACTATGGCTACACCTTC. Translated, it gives CASSNLKGQGHNYGYTF.

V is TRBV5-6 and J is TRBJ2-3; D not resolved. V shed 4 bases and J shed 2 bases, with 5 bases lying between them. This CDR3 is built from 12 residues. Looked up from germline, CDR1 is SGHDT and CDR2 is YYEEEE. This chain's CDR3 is CASSQTTDTQYF. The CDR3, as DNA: TGTGCCAGCAGCCAAACCACAGATACGCAGTATTTT.

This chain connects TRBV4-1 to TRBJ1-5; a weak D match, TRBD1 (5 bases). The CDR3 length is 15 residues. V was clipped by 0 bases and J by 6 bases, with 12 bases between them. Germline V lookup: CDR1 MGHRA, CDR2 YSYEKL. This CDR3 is CASSQEGVGPQPQHF. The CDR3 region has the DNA TGCGCCAGCAGCCAAGAAGGGGTAGGGCCTCAGCCCCAGCATTTT.

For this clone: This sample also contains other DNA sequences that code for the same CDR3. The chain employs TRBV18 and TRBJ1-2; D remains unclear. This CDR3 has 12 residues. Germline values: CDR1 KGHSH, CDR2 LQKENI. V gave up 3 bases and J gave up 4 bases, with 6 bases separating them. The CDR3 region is CASSPQPYGYTF. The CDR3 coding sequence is TGTGCCAGCTCACCGCAGCCCTATGGCTACACCTTC.